Following are 29 T cell receptor beta chains from one sample sequenced in a study of control samples from healthy donors and cancer patients. Data came from immunoSEQ multiplex PCR; TCRdb stores just in-frame clones and leaves some out. The sample lists some 120,000 clones, 88% occurring once. The sample was blood. These receptor sequences come from a woman in her sixties or seventies in good health.

V and J are TRBV2 and TRBJ2-7, with a tentative D call TRBD1 (6 bases). The ends were cut back, 3 bases at V and 5 bases at J, with 17 bases in the middle. The CDR3 consists of 15 residues. Germline-derived CDR1 and CDR2 are SNHLY and FYNNEI. The CDR3 nucleotides read TGTGCCAGCAGTGATCAGTCACAGGGCACAGACGAGCAGTACTTC. Translating it yields CASSDQSQGTDEQYF. Drawing the rest from reference TRBV2 and TRBJ2-7, the complete variable domain is EPEVTQTPSHQVTQMGQEVILRCVPISNHLYFYWYRQILGQKVEFLVSFYNNEISEKSEIFDDQFSVERPDGSNFTLKIRSTKLEDSAMYFCASSDQSQGTDEQYFGPGTRLTVT.

The V gene is TRBV12-3 or TRBV12-4, the J gene TRBJ2-7; no firm D call. V was shortened by 3 bases and J by 0 bases, with 6 bases between the two germline ends. The CDR3 is 13 amino acids. This CDR3 reads CASSFLISYEQYF. The DNA for the CDR3 is TGTGCCAGCAGTTTCTTAATCTCCTACGAGCAGTACTTC.

V is TRBV7-8 and J is TRBJ2-3; 7 bases agree with TRBD2. CDR1 is SGHVS, CDR2 FQNEAQ, per germline. V gave up 3 bases and J gave up 3 bases; unmatched junction bases: 0. The CDR3 is made up of 13 amino acids. DNA of the CDR3: TGTGCCAGCAGCTTGGGGGGGACAGATACGCAGTATTTT. This sequence encodes CASSLGGTDTQYF.

The CDR3, as DNA: TGTGCCAGCAGCCGCAGTTGGCTTAACACTGAAGCTTTCTTT. Amino acid sequence: CASSRSWLNTEAFF. The chain couples TRBV6-2 or TRBV6-3 to TRBJ1-1; D remains ambiguous. The germline V gene has CDR1 MNHEY and CDR2 SVGEGT. Trimming cost V 6 bases and J 2 bases, with 13 bases left between them. The CDR3 length is 14 residues.

V gene TRBV10-3 combines with J gene TRBJ2-7; the match to TRBD1 covers 8 bases. With V trimmed by 0 bases and J by 2 bases, 3 bases remained unmatched. From germline, CDR1 is ENHRY and CDR2 SYGVKD. The CDR3 is made up of 15 amino acids. The CDR3 region is CAISESDRVTYEQYF. The CDR3 DNA is TGTGCCATCAGTGAGTCGGACAGGGTGACCTACGAGCAGTACTTC.

The rearrangement uses TRBV19 and TRBJ1-2; D gene ambiguous. Trimming pared 3 bases from V and 7 bases from J, leaving 15 bases between. Germline-derived CDR1 and CDR2 are LNHDA and SQIVND (reference sequence). The CDR3 sequence is 14 residues long. Here the CDR3 DNA reads TGTGCCAGTAGTATTGGCAGCCCCTTGGGTGGCTACACCTTC. The encoded protein is CASSIGSPLGGYTF.

The chain links TRBV6-5 to TRBJ2-7, with TRBD1 matching over 7 bases. J gave up 0 bases and V 10 bases, and 9 bases lay outside the gene matches. This CDR3 region has 14 residues. From germline, CDR1 is MNHEY and CDR2 SVGAGI. In nucleotides, the CDR3 is TGTGCCACCCTAAAACAGGGGACCTCCTACGAGCAGTACTTC. It codes for CATLKQGTSYEQYF.

J is TRBJ2-7 and V is TRBV10-2; 10 positions match TRBD1. Germline CDR1 reads WSHSY; CDR2 reads SAAADI. This CDR3 has 15 amino acids. Trimming took 0 bases from V and 8 from J; bases not matched to a gene: 7. CDR3 amino acids: CASSESGGQGYKQYF. The CDR3 DNA sequence: TGCGCCAGCAGTGAGTCGGGGGGACAGGGGTACAAGCAGTACTTC.

The chain uses TRBV9 and TRBJ1-3, with D hard to call. The CDR3 extends over 14 amino acids. Germline CDR1 and CDR2: SGDLS and YYNGEE. Trimming took off 2 bases at V and 2 bases at J, with 8 bases between the two ends. CDR3 protein: CASSVSDTGNTIYF. In DNA, the CDR3 is TGTGCCAGCAGCGTGTCAGATACTGGAAACACCATATATTTT.

The chain couples TRBV5-5 to TRBJ1-4, with D unresolved. Trimming removed 2 bases at V and 4 bases at J, with 9 bases between. The CDR3 extends over 14 amino acids. The germline CDR1 and CDR2 sequences are SGHKS and YYEKEE (reference sequence). The CDR3 here is CASSLDPFNEKLFF. The DNA for the CDR3 is TGTGCCAGCAGCTTAGACCCGTTTAATGAAAAACTGTTTTTT.

This chain joins TRBV6-5 and TRBJ1-2; 8 positions agree with TRBD1. CDR1 and CDR2 (germline): MNHEY, SVGAGI. With 5 bases clipped from V and 3 bases from J, the junction kept 2 bases outside the gene matches. This CDR3 spans 13 amino acids. The CDR3 DNA sequence: TGTGCCAGCAGTACGGACAGGGACTATGGCTACACCTTC. It yields the protein CASSTDRDYGYTF.

The chain links TRBV14 to TRBJ1-1; 7 nucleotides agree with TRBD1. CDR1 and CDR2 from the germline V gene are SGHDN and FVKESK. CDR3 size: 12 residues. The junction had 1 base not matched to a gene; V was cut back by 4 bases and J by 5 bases. CDR3 sequence: CASSPGGTEAFF. The CDR3 region has the DNA TGTGCCAGCAGCCCAGGGGGGACTGAAGCTTTCTTT.

The rearrangement uses TRBV2 and TRBJ2-1; 7 bases match TRBD2. V lost 7 bases, J lost 5 bases, and 17 bases stayed unmatched. Germline CDR1 is SNHLY and CDR2 is FYNNEI. This CDR3 region has 17 residues. The CDR3 region has the DNA TGTGCCAGCATCCCTCTCGGGTCGGCGGGGGAACACAATGAGCAGTTCTTC. Translation gives CASIPLGSAGEHNEQFF.

V gene TRBV15 combines with J gene TRBJ2-2; the match to TRBD2 covers 9 bases. This CDR3 has 17 amino acids. Germline V gives CDR1 LNHNV, CDR2 YYDKDF (reference sequence). Germline trimming cut 0 bases from V and 6 bases from J; bases unmatched to any gene: 8. CDR3 coding DNA: TGTGCCACCAGCAGAGAACGGGCGGGGGGGCGACCCGGGGAGCTGTTTTTT. This codes for CATSRERAGGRPGELFF.

This chain joins TRBV29-1 and TRBJ1-2, with TRBD1 matching 12 bases. J lost 2 bases, V lost 6 bases, and 7 bases had no gene match. Germline-derived CDR1 and CDR2 are SQVTM and ANQGSEA. The CDR3 consists of 15 residues. For the CDR3, the DNA is TGCAGCGTAGCGCCCGGGACAGGGGGCAACTATGGCTACACCTTC. Translated: CSVAPGTGGNYGYTF.

The chain couples TRBV5-1 to TRBJ2-5; TRBD2 might be the D (5 bases). CDR1 and CDR2 from the germline V gene are SGHRS and YFSETQ. The CDR3 extends over 13 amino acids. V gave up 1 base and J gave up 5 bases, with 9 bases separating them. The CDR3: CASSLIGSETQYF. DNA of the CDR3: TGCGCCAGCAGCTTGATAGGGAGCGAGACCCAGTACTTC. Complete variable domain (other parts from reference TRBV5-1 and TRBJ2-5): KAGVTQTPRYLIKTRGQQVTLSCSPISGHRSVSWYQQTPGQGLQFLFEYFSETQRNKGNFPGRFSGRQFSNSRSEMNVSTLELGDSALYLCASSLIGSETQYFGPGTRLLVL.

There are a few counts of this clone. This chain links TRBV5-1 with TRBJ2-2; the D gene is possibly TRBD2 (6 bases). The CDR3 is made up of 14 amino acids. Trimming took off 4 bases at V and 1 base at J, with 8 bases between the two ends. Germline loops: CDR1 SGHRS, CDR2 YFSETQ. The DNA for the CDR3 is TGCGCCAGCAGCGGGACTGGGAACACCGGGGAGCTGTTTTTT. Translated, it gives CASSGTGNTGELFF.

This chain joins TRBV27 and TRBJ1-2, with TRBD1 identical over 9 bases. Germline V CDR1 and CDR2: MNHEY, SMNVEV (reference sequence). CDR3 length equals 15 residues. Trimming took 4 bases from V and 8 from J; bases not matched to a gene: 11. The CDR3 spells CASSSPRTGEEGYTF. DNA for the CDR3: TGTGCCAGCAGTTCCCCCCGGACAGGGGAGGAAGGCTACACCTTC.

This clone has more than one count but fewer than ten. The chain combines TRBV5-5 with TRBJ1-1; TRBD1 matches 10 bases. There are 17 residues in the CDR3. Germline assignment: CDR1 SGHKS and CDR2 YYEKEE (reference sequence). The J segment lost 0 bases and the V segment lost 3 bases, leaving 8 bases of the junction unmatched. CDR3 protein: CASSSRTGGLMNTEAFF. The CDR3 bases are TGTGCCAGCAGCTCTAGGACAGGGGGTCTCATGAACACTGAAGCTTTCTTT.

The chain links TRBV19 to TRBJ2-5, with TRBD2 as a possible D gene (6 bases). CDR1 and CDR2 (germline): LNHDA, SQIVND (reference sequence). V lost 6 bases and J lost 7, with 18 bases in between. The CDR3 has 14 residues. The CDR3 sequence is CASRQGLRLGTQYF. CDR3 sequence (DNA): TGTGCCAGTAGGCAGGGACTCCGCCTGGGGACCCAGTACTTC.

This clone was seen a single time. As DNA, the CDR3 is TGCGCCAGCAGCCCTCTGGTAGCGGGGAGCACAGATACGCAGTATTTT. Translated, it gives CASSPLVAGSTDTQYF. This sequence joins TRBV5-1 and TRBJ2-3, with TRBD2 matching over 8 bases. This CDR3 contains 16 residues. V trimming: 4 bases; J trimming: 0 bases; junction bases outside the gene matches: 7. Germline V gene sequence: CDR1 SGHRS, CDR2 YFSETQ.

V and J are TRBV3-1 (or the pseudogene TRBV3-2) and TRBJ2-3, with TRBD2 as a possible D gene (6 bases). CDR3 length: 14 residues. V was cut by 5 bases and J by 2 bases, with 11 bases left in between. Germline V lookup: CDR1 LGHDT, CDR2 YNNKEL (reference sequence). CDR3 sequence: CASSSTGVTDTQYF. CDR3 nucleotide sequence: TGTGCCAGCAGCAGCACGGGGGTCACAGATACGCAGTATTTT.

The chain joins TRBV18 to TRBJ1-3, with 10 bases identical to TRBD1. Trimming at V came to 3 bases and at J to 4 bases, leaving 6 bases not matched to a gene. Per germline, CDR1 KGHSH and CDR2 LQKENI. CDR3 length: 16 residues. CDR3: CASSPTGQGQGNTIYF. In DNA, the CDR3 is TGTGCCAGCTCACCTACGGGACAGGGGCAAGGAAACACCATATATTTT.

The chain uses TRBV4-3 and TRBJ1-2; D remains ambiguous. The CDR3 has 13 residues. Trimming stripped 4 bases from V and 5 bases from J, with 11 bases between. The germline gives CDR1 LGHNA, CDR2 YSLEER. The CDR3 DNA is TGCGCCAGCAGCCCCCCGGGAGGGTATGGCTACACCTTC. Its translation is CASSPPGGYGYTF.

The rearrangement joins TRBV7-3 to TRBJ1-5; D gene ambiguous. V dropped 1 base and J dropped 7 bases, with 8 bases sitting between them. Germline lookup yields CDR1 SGHTA and CDR2 FQGTGA. The length of the CDR3 is 13 residues. DNA of the CDR3: TGTGCCAGCAGCTTAAATTCGGGACAGCCCCAGCATTTT. As protein: CASSLNSGQPQHF.

The genes are TRBV5-1 and TRBJ2-7; a weak D match, TRBD1 (5 bases). The CDR3 covers 14 residues. In germline, CDR1 is SGHRS, CDR2 YFSETQ. Trimming removed 6 bases at V and 2 bases at J, with 15 bases between. The DNA for the CDR3 is TGCGCCAGCACCAGGGTGGACCAGACCTACGAGCAGTACTTC. As protein: CASTRVDQTYEQYF.

This clone has only a few counts. This chain connects TRBV4-1 to TRBJ1-1; D call uncertain. V lost 4 bases and J 0 bases, leaving 12 bases between the germline ends. CDR1 and CDR2 from the germline V gene are MGHRA and YSYEKL. The CDR3 length is 15 residues. CDR3 DNA: TGCGCCAGCAGCCCTCGCGAGGGCCTGAACACTGAAGCTTTCTTT. Protein: CASSPREGLNTEAFF.

The chain combines TRBV6-2 or TRBV6-3 with TRBJ1-5, with D maybe TRBD1 (5 bases). CDR1 is MNHEY and CDR2 is SVGEGT in the germline V gene. The CDR3 consists of 16 residues. V was clipped by 2 bases and J by 3 bases, with 14 bases between them. The CDR3 loop is CASSYPPGQDNQPQHF. CDR3 DNA sequence: TGTGCCAGCAGTTACCCCCCAGGGCAAGACAATCAGCCCCAGCATTTT.

This chain links TRBV19 with TRBJ1-6; D is undetermined. The CDR3 contains 15 residues. The ends were cut back, 3 bases at V and 9 bases at J, with 15 bases in the middle. Germline lookup yields CDR1 LNHDA and CDR2 SQIVND (reference sequence). Written as DNA, the CDR3 is TGTGCCAGTAGTATCGGGTCCAGACAATCTTCACCCCTCCACTTT. Translation: CASSIGSRQSSPLHF.